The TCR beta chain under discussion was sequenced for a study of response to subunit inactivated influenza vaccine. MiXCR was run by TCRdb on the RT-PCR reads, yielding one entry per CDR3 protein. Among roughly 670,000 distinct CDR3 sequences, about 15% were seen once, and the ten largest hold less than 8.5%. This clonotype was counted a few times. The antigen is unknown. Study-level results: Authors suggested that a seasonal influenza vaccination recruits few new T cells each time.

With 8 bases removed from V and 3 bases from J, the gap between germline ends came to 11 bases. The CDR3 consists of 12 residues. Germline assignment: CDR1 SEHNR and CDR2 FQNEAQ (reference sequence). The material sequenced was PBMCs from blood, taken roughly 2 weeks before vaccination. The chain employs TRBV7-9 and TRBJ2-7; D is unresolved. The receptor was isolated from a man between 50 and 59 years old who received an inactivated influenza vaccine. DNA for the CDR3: TGTGCCAGCGGAGTCAGGTTCTACGAGCAGTACTTC. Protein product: CASGVRFYEQYF. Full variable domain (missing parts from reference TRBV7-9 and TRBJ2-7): DTGVSQNPRHKITKRGQNVTFRCDPISEHNRLYWYRQTLGQGPEFLTYFQNEAQLEKSRLLSDRFSAERPKGSFSTLEIQRTEQGDSAMYLCASGVRFYEQYFGPGTRLTVT.